This TCR beta chain was profiled in a study of blood T cells in healthy people across ages. With respect to this clonotype: An end of the junction differs from the germline gene, which may be a read error.

The second PCR ran roughly 7 to 12 cycles with a sample-barcoded 5' primer and J-beta primers. TCRdb passed the 5' RACE reads through MiXCR, listing each CDR3 protein once. The data contain 700,000 to 950,000 distinct CDR3 sequences, roughly 43% of them singletons. Healthy Russian Caucasian donors spanned ages roughly 6 to 90 years. Approximately 10 milliliters was the volume of peripheral blood drawn from each donor. The CDR3 runs 14 residues. CDR1 is SGHTA and CDR2 is FQGNSA in the germline V gene. This receptor was identified in a woman in her sixties in good health. Sequences were obtained from blood. This rearrangement joins TRBV7-2 to TRBJ2-5; 9 bases fit TRBD2. CDR3 region: CASSLSGGLETLYF. The DNA for the CDR3 is TGTGCCAGCAGCCTTAGCGGGGGACTGGAGACCCTGTACTTC.